This is a list of T cell receptor beta chains from one sample in a study of T cells in Graves' hyperthyroidism and ophthalmopathy. TCRdb recomputed calls from the multiplex PCR reads with MiXCR, one row per CDR3 protein. The sample has hundreds of thousands of distinct CDR3 sequences, about 24% seen once. Sequencing used blood. The source of these receptors is a woman aged 25 to 39 with Graves' ophthalmopathy. Each CDR3 is given with its conserved first and last residue. The D gene is left open where the match is weak. Where a row states a size, it is once, few, many or the class of an expanded clone; other rows omit it.

clone_size	d_call	j_call	v_call	cdr3_aa	cdr3_nt
.	.	TRBJ1-2	TRBV2	CANAEGRNINYGYTF	TGTGCCAACGCGGAGGGGCGCAATATAAACTATGGCTACACCTTC
once	TRBD1	TRBJ2-7	TRBV9	CASSGQGNNYEQYF	TGTGCCAGCAGCGGACAGGGAAACAACTACGAGCAGTACTTC
.	TRBD1	TRBJ1-2	TRBV6-1	CASEGDRGGGYTF	TGTGCCAGCGAAGGGGACAGGGGGGGAGGCTACACCTTC
many	TRBD1	TRBJ2-7	TRBV6-5	CASSTHGTGRYEQYF	TGTGCCAGCAGTACACACGGGACAGGACGTTACGAGCAGTACTTC
many	.	TRBJ1-3	TRBV9	CASSVDVGSGNTIYF	TGTGCCAGCAGCGTAGATGTCGGCTCTGGAAACACCATATATTTT
many	.	TRBJ2-5	TRBV10-1	CASSGDRIETQYF	TGCGCCAGCAGTGGAGACAGGATTGAGACCCAGTACTTC
many	TRBD2	TRBJ2-7	TRBV19	CASSMGLAGYEQYF	TGTGCCAGTAGTATGGGACTAGCGGGCTACGAGCAGTACTTC
many	.	TRBJ1-2	TRBV29-1	CSVEATEGPIYGYTF	TGCAGCGTTGAAGCGACGGAAGGGCCCATATATGGCTACACCTTC
.	.	TRBJ2-7	TRBV20-1	CSVSNERYF	TGCAGTGTATCGAACGAGCGGTACTTC
few	.	TRBJ1-2	TRBV4-3	CASSQVRTYYGYTF	TGCGCCAGCAGCCAAGTCAGGACTTACTATGGCTACACCTTC
once	TRBD1	TRBJ2-7	TRBV30	CAWSHRDRDSYEQYF	TGTGCCTGGAGTCACCGGGACAGGGACTCCTACGAGCAGTACTTC
many	.	TRBJ2-5	TRBV7-8	CASSSAWGFTETQYF	TGTGCCAGCAGCTCGGCTTGGGGTTTCACAGAGACCCAGTACTTC
.	.	TRBJ1-3	TRBV12-3/TRBV12-4	CASSLRRGGNSGNTIYF	TGTGCCAGCAGCCTCCGGAGGGGGGGAAACTCTGGAAACACCATATATTTT
many	.	TRBJ1-1	TRBV20-1	CSANRDNKNTEAFF	TGCAGTGCTAACCGGGACAATAAGAACACTGAAGCTTTCTTT
.	.	TRBJ2-2	TRBV4-2	CASSQVSRVDTGELFF	TGTGCCAGCAGCCAAGTGTCAAGGGTCGACACCGGGGAGCTGTTTTTT
.	.	TRBJ2-5	TRBV28	CASSGAGTKSLQETQYF	TGTGCCAGCAGTGGCGCGGGAACTAAATCCCTCCAAGAGACCCAGTACTTC
.	.	TRBJ2-2	TRBV28	CATRGAVNTGELFF	TGTGCCACCCGGGGGGCTGTTAACACCGGGGAGCTGTTTTTT
many	.	TRBJ2-2	TRBV27	CASSTLGGGELFF	TGTGCCAGCAGTACATTGGGGGGCGGGGAGCTGTTTTTT
many	.	TRBJ2-5	TRBV6-5	CASSRGWGPQETQYF	TGTGCCAGCAGTCGTGGCTGGGGCCCCCAAGAGACCCAGTACTTC
.	.	TRBJ2-7	TRBV19	CASSISAGADEQYF	TGTGCCAGTAGTATATCGGCAGGGGCGGACGAGCAGTACTTC
many	TRBD1	TRBJ1-2	TRBV20-1	CSARKGTGMIHYGYTF	TGCAGTGCGAGGAAAGGGACAGGGATGATTCACTATGGCTACACCTTC
many	.	TRBJ2-5	TRBV20-1	CSARDFRVAPQETQYF	TGCAGTGCTAGAGATTTCAGGGTGGCACCCCAAGAGACCCAGTACTTC
few	.	TRBJ1-1	TRBV7-9	CASSLAGHKNTEAFF	TGTGCCAGCAGCTTAGCGGGTCATAAGAACACTGAAGCTTTCTTT
few	TRBD1	TRBJ1-2	TRBV6-5	CASSSTGGDRDGYTF	TGTGCCAGCAGTTCGACAGGGGGAGATAGAGATGGCTACACCTTC
few	TRBD1	TRBJ1-1	TRBV19	CASSTKTGLNTEAFF	TGTGCCAGTAGTACCAAGACAGGGTTGAACACTGAAGCTTTCTTT
.	.	TRBJ1-3	TRBV7-9	CASSSQGGGNTIYF	TGTGCCAGCAGCTCGCAGGGAGGTGGAAACACCATATATTTT
many	.	TRBJ2-7	TRBV6-1	CASNRLSSRASYEQYF	TGTGCCAGCAACCGCTTATCGTCCAGAGCCTCCTACGAGCAGTACTTC
.	.	TRBJ1-1	TRBV2	CASGGVSRNTEAFF	TGTGCCAGCGGTGGGGTTTCGCGGAACACTGAAGCTTTCTTT
.	.	TRBJ1-1	TRBV5-1	CASSPDGRKNTEAFF	TGCGCCAGCAGCCCTGACGGACGGAAGAACACTGAAGCTTTCTTT
few	.	TRBJ1-5	TRBV6-5	CASSYSPGYNQPQHF	TGTGCCAGCAGTTACTCCCCGGGCTACAATCAGCCCCAGCATTTT
many	.	TRBJ1-1	TRBV6-2/TRBV6-3	CASITGLPGVVTEAFF	TGTGCCAGCATTACGGGCCTACCGGGTGTAGTAACTGAAGCTTTCTTT
few	.	TRBJ2-7	TRBV4-3	CASSRDTTYEQYF	TGCGCCAGCAGCCGAGACACTACCTACGAGCAGTACTTC
.	TRBD1	TRBJ1-6	TRBV11-2	CASSKDREDLTLGSPLHF	TGTGCCAGCAGCAAAGACAGGGAGGACCTTACCCTAGGGTCACCCCTCCACTTT
many	.	TRBJ2-7	TRBV7-8	CASSVDRAYEQYF	TGTGCCAGCAGCGTAGACCGAGCCTACGAGCAGTACTTC
many	.	TRBJ2-2	TRBV7-9	CASSLATAPNTGELFF	TGTGCCAGCAGCTTAGCAACAGCGCCGAACACCGGGGAGCTGTTTTTT
.	.	TRBJ1-1	TRBV6-5	CASSYSEAWTEAFF	TGTGCCAGCAGTTACTCCGAGGCATGGACTGAAGCTTTCTTT
many	TRBD1	TRBJ2-7	TRBV12-3/TRBV12-4	CASRRETGGGSYEQYF	TGTGCCAGCAGGAGAGAGACAGGGGGGGGAAGTTACGAGCAGTACTTC
many	.	TRBJ2-5	TRBV20-1	CSARDHRELETQYF	TGCAGTGCTAGAGATCACAGGGAATTAGAGACCCAGTACTTC
few	TRBD1	TRBJ2-2	TRBV11-3	CASSSTGYNTGELFF	TGTGCCAGCAGCTCGACAGGGTACAACACCGGGGAGCTGTTTTTT
.	.	TRBJ1-3	TRBV20-1	CSARDPLSGGNTIYF	TGCAGTGCTAGAGATCCCCTTTCCGGTGGAAACACCATATATTTT
.	.	TRBJ1-1	TRBV12-3/TRBV12-4	CASSRELITGAFF	TGTGCCAGCAGCAGAGAATTGATCACTGGAGCTTTCTTT
.	TRBD1	TRBJ2-7	TRBV2	CASGGQATIPYEQYF	TGTGCCAGCGGGGGACAGGCAACTATTCCCTACGAGCAGTACTTC
many	TRBD2	TRBJ2-7	TRBV20-1	CSPTSSGGAREQYF	TGCAGTCCGACTTCTAGCGGGGGGGCCCGGGAGCAGTACTTC
many	.	TRBJ1-1	TRBV12-3/TRBV12-4	CASSLINRAMNTEAFF	TGTGCCAGCAGTTTGATTAACAGGGCCATGAACACTGAAGCTTTCTTT
many	TRBD1	TRBJ1-5	TRBV10-3	CAISGDSSNQPQHF	TGTGCCATCAGTGGGGACAGTAGCAATCAGCCCCAGCATTTT
many	.	TRBJ1-1	TRBV10-3	CAIRPGDGYTEAFF	TGTGCCATCAGACCGGGGGATGGGTACACTGAAGCCTTCTTT
many	TRBD1	TRBJ1-1	TRBV7-3	CASSSSTGGDTEAFF	TGTGCCAGCAGCTCGTCGACAGGGGGGGACACTGAAGCTTTCTTT
few	TRBD1	TRBJ1-5	TRBV12-3/TRBV12-4	CASSPGGEWDQPQHF	TGTGCCAGCAGTCCAGGGGGCGAGTGGGATCAGCCCCAGCATTTT
many	TRBD1	TRBJ1-2	TRBV28	CASSLGQPFYGYTF	TGTGCCAGCAGTTTGGGACAGCCCTTCTATGGCTACACCTTC
few	.	TRBJ1-2	TRBV20-1	CSAPGGRDDVYGYTF	TGCAGTGCCCCCGGGGGCAGGGACGATGTCTATGGCTACACCTTC
many	.	TRBJ2-7	TRBV29-1	CSVSSDKYEQYF	TGCAGCGTCTCTAGCGACAAATACGAGCAGTACTTC
.	.	TRBJ1-5	TRBV20-1	CSAREGWGNQPQHF	TGCAGTGCAAGGGAGGGGTGGGGCAATCAGCCCCAGCATTTT
many	.	TRBJ1-2	TRBV28	CASTLLGGGYGYTF	TGTGCCAGCACCCTACTGGGGGGAGGCTATGGCTACACCTTC
many	TRBD1	TRBJ1-3	TRBV6-5	CASSYAGTGGYTIYF	TGTGCCAGCAGTTACGCCGGGACAGGGGGGTACACCATATATTTT
many	.	TRBJ1-1	TRBV30	CAWRHRDDTEAFF	TGTGCCTGGAGGCACAGGGATGACACTGAAGCTTTCTTT
many	.	TRBJ2-2	TRBV20-1	CSATKTLETGELFF	TGCAGTGCTACTAAAACGCTAGAGACCGGGGAGCTGTTTTTT
.	TRBD1	TRBJ2-7	TRBV7-8	CASSSGTGMNEQYF	TGTGCCAGCAGCTCCGGGACAGGGATGAACGAGCAGTACTTC
.	TRBD1	TRBJ2-5	TRBV12-3/TRBV12-4	CASSQDRGSSQYF	TGTGCCAGCAGCCAGGACAGGGGATCGTCCCAGTACTTC
.	.	TRBJ1-5	TRBV7-2	CASSTRGGQPQHF	TGTGCCAGCAGCACCAGGGGTGGTCAGCCCCAGCATTTT
.	.	TRBJ2-7	TRBV20-1	CSARVDPSGHEQYF	TGCAGTGCTAGAGTAGATCCCTCGGGCCACGAGCAGTACTTC